Below are 29 T cell receptor beta chains sequenced from a single sample in a study of CD8 T cells in Susac syndrome. Random hexamers were used to reverse transcribe the RNA input (about 0.45 to 1 ug). TCRdb called the immunoSEQ multiplex PCR reads again in MiXCR, with one record for every CDR3 protein. The sample has around 200,000 distinct CDR3 sequences, 95% seen once. Sequencing was performed on CD4+ T cells from PBMCs. Source of these receptors: a human donor with multiple sclerosis.

The rearrangement links TRBV29-1 to TRBJ2-1; the D gene is possibly TRBD1 (6 bases). This CDR3 comprises 15 residues. Trimming stripped 5 bases from V and 0 bases from J, with 14 bases between. Germline-derived CDR1 and CDR2 are SQVTM and ANQGSEA. CDR3 residues: CSVPGQPSSYNEQFF. Here the CDR3 DNA reads TGCAGCGTTCCCGGACAGCCTAGCTCCTACAATGAGCAGTTCTTC.

V usage is TRBV5-1 and J usage is TRBJ1-6; 9 positions agree with TRBD1. Germline CDR1 is SGHRS and CDR2 is YFSETQ. CDR3 length: 15 amino acids. J was trimmed by 15 bases and V by 0 bases; bases with no gene match: 10. The CDR3 loop reads CASSLAGTGRDRLHF. CDR3 sequence (DNA): TGCGCCAGCAGCTTGGCTGGGACAGGGAGGGATCGCCTCCACTTT.

V gene TRBV6-2 or TRBV6-3 combines with J gene TRBJ2-7; D ambiguous. Germline CDR1 MNHEY, CDR2 SVGEGT. The V gene lost 2 bases and the J gene lost 3 bases, with 8 bases spanning the gap. The CDR3 runs 13 residues. The CDR3 nucleotides read TGTGCCAGCAGTTACGGTCGGAACTACGAGCAGTACTTC. Translation gives CASSYGRNYEQYF.

The chain couples TRBV11-2 to TRBJ1-5; D not certain. The CDR3 is made up of 18 amino acids. Germline CDR1 SGHAT, CDR2 FQNNGV. Trimming removed 1 base at V and 0 bases at J, with 16 bases between. CDR3 protein: CASSLGVTADYSNQPQHF. CDR3 sequence (DNA): TGTGCCAGCAGCTTAGGGGTCACCGCGGATTATAGCAATCAGCCCCAGCATTTT.

The V and J genes are TRBV4-3 and TRBJ2-3, with D possibly called TRBD1 or TRBD2 (6 bases each). The CDR3 length is 17 residues. V was pared by 1 base and J by 0 bases, with 14 bases between. CDR1 and CDR2 from the germline V gene are LGHNA and YSLEER. The CDR3, as DNA: TGCGCCAGCAGCCAAGGGCTTACGGGGGCTAGCACAGATACGCAGTATTTT. It codes for CASSQGLTGASTDTQYF.

The rearrangement links TRBV10-3 to TRBJ2-7, with D uncertain. The CDR3 extends over 13 amino acids. Trimming took 2 bases from V and 7 from J, leaving 12 bases between them. From germline, CDR1 is ENHRY and CDR2 SYGVKD. The CDR3, as DNA: TGTGCCATCAGTGAGGGTCATAGCAAGGAGCAGTACTTC. Protein product: CAISEGHSKEQYF.

The rearrangement joins TRBV19 to TRBJ1-2, with TRBD1 as a possible D gene (6 bases). V was trimmed by 6 bases and J by 2 bases, leaving 16 bases between them. Germline CDR1 LNHDA, CDR2 SQIVND (reference sequence). The CDR3 consists of 15 residues. For the CDR3, the DNA is TGTGCCAGTAGGGCGGGGGGCGGATGGAACTATGGCTACACCTTC. It is translated as CASRAGGGWNYGYTF. Supplemented by reference TRBV19 and TRBJ1-2, the full variable domain reads DGGITQSPKYLFRKEGQNVTLSCEQNLNHDAMYWYRQDPGQGLRLIYYSQIVNDFQKGDIAEGYSVSREKKESFPLTVTSAQKNPTAFYLCASRAGGGWNYGYTFGSGTRLTVV.

The chain carries TRBV12-3 or TRBV12-4 and TRBJ2-3; 8 bases align to TRBD2. V shed 6 bases, J shed 0 bases, and the junction held 2 bases outside the gene matches. CDR3 size: 14 residues. This CDR3 reads CASSIAGSTDTQYF. The CDR3 bases are TGTGCCAGCAGCATAGCGGGGAGCACAGATACGCAGTATTTT.

The genes are TRBV12-3 or TRBV12-4 and TRBJ2-3, with D uncertain. The CDR3 length is 13 residues. With 7 bases removed from V and 2 bases from J, the gap between germline ends came to 10 bases. The CDR3 reads CASKGFNTDTQYF. DNA for the CDR3: TGTGCCAGCAAAGGATTCAACACAGATACGCAGTATTTT.

This rearrangement joins TRBV3-1 to TRBJ1-1, with a tentative D call TRBD1 (5 bases). CDR3 size: 14 residues. Trimming took off 0 bases at V and 3 bases at J, with 8 bases between the two ends. Germline-derived CDR1 and CDR2 are LGHDT and YNNKEL (reference sequence). The DNA of the CDR3 is TGTGCCAGCAGCCAAGATGTGGGGGACACTGAAGCTTTCTTT. Translating gives CASSQDVGDTEAFF. Drawing the rest from reference TRBV3-1 and TRBJ1-1, the complete variable domain is DTAVSQTPKYLVTQMGNDKSIKCEQNLGHDTMYWYKQDSKKFLKIMFSYNNKELIINETVPNRFSPKSPDKAHLNLHINSLELGDSAVYFCASSQDVGDTEAFFGQGTRLTVV.

This sequence joins TRBV4-3 and TRBJ1-6; TRBD1 agrees at 7 bases. Germline CDR1 and CDR2: LGHNA and YSLEER. With V trimmed by 3 bases and J by 7 bases, 3 bases remained unmatched. The CDR3 length is 14 residues. The CDR3 here is CASSQWTGNSPLHF. Here the CDR3 DNA reads TGCGCCAGCAGCCAGTGGACAGGAAATTCACCCCTCCACTTT.

The chain carries TRBV9 and TRBJ2-3, with 8 bases lining up with TRBD2. Trimming at V came to 2 bases and at J to 5 bases, leaving 10 bases not matched to a gene. Germline CDR1 is SGDLS and CDR2 is YYNGEE. The CDR3 loop spans 16 amino acids. DNA for the CDR3: TGTGCCAGCAGCGTGGGTAGCGGGACCCGCGGAGATACGCAGTATTTT. Its translation is CASSVGSGTRGDTQYF.

The chain joins TRBV15 to TRBJ1-5; D is uncertain. With 0 bases removed from V and 13 bases from J, the gap between germline ends came to 10 bases. CDR3 length: 12 residues. Germline V gene data show CDR1 as LNHNV and CDR2 as YYDKDF (reference sequence). The chain's CDR3 is CATSRDNGNQHF. As DNA, the CDR3 is TGTGCCACCAGCAGAGATAACGGTAATCAGCATTTT.

This chain joins TRBV30 and TRBJ2-5; a weak D match, TRBD1 (6 bases). Trimming stripped 2 bases from V and 4 bases from J, with 14 bases between. The germline gives CDR1 GTSNPN, CDR2 SVGIG (reference sequence). CDR3 length: 14 amino acids. CDR3 bases: TGTGCCTGGAGTCCACAGGGTCAGGGAGAGACCCAGTACTTC. It is translated as CAWSPQGQGETQYF. Supplemented by reference TRBV30 and TRBJ2-5, the full variable domain reads SQTIHQWPATLVQPVGSPLSLECTVEGTSNPNLYWYRQAAGRGLQLLFYSVGIGQISSEVPQNLSASRPQDRQFILSSKKLLLSDSGFYLCAWSPQGQGETQYFGPGTRLLVL.

This chain uses TRBV11-2 with TRBJ2-4; D might be TRBD1 or TRBD2, each matching 5 bases. The CDR3 extends over 15 amino acids. Per the germline V gene, CDR1 is SGHAT and CDR2 is FQNNGV. Between the trimmed V and J ends, which lost 5 bases and 0 bases, there was a span of 11 bases. The CDR3 loop is CASSVSGAAKNIQYF. CDR3 DNA: TGTGCCAGCAGCGTCTCCGGGGCAGCCAAAAACATTCAGTACTTC. Filled out from reference TRBV11-2 and TRBJ2-4, the complete variable domain reads EAGVAQSPRYKIIEKRQSVAFWCNPISGHATLYWYQQILGQGPKLLIQFQNNGVVDDSQLPKDRFSAERLKGVDSTLKIQPAKLEDSAVYLCASSVSGAAKNIQYFGAGTRLSVL.

The V call is TRBV18, the J call TRBJ1-5; D unclear. CDR1 KGHSH and CDR2 LQKENI come from the germline V gene. The ends were cut back, 1 base at V and 5 bases at J, with 9 bases in the middle. This CDR3 has 14 residues. CDR3: CASSPLGIDQPQHF. The CDR3 nucleotides are TGTGCCAGCTCACCACTGGGAATTGATCAGCCCCAGCATTTT. The entire variable domain, with the rest obtained from reference TRBV18 and TRBJ1-5, is as follows: NAGVMQNPRHLVRRRGQEARLRCSPMKGHSHVYWYRQLPEEGLKFMVYLQKENIIDESGMPKERFSAEFPKEGPSILRIQQVVRGDSAAYFCASSPLGIDQPQHFGDGTRLSIL.

The chain has TRBV24-1 and TRBJ1-2; D remains unclear. The germline V gene encodes CDR1 KGHDR and CDR2 SFDVKD. Trimming removed 1 base from V and 2 bases from J, with 7 bases in between. This CDR3 is 14 amino acids long. CDR3 nucleotides: TGTGCCACCAGTGATTTTAGAAGGAACTATGGCTACACCTTC. Protein: CATSDFRRNYGYTF.

This chain connects TRBV24-1 to TRBJ2-1, with D possibly TRBD2 on 6 matching bases. Trimming shortened V by 6 bases and J by 4 bases, and 6 bases separated the two germline ends. The germline CDR1 and CDR2 sequences are KGHDR and SFDVKD. The CDR3 consists of 12 residues. CDR3 DNA sequence: TGTGCCACCAGTCGGGGGTACAATGAGCAGTTCTTC. It yields the protein CATSRGYNEQFF.

The chain has TRBV20-1 and TRBJ2-3, with 10 nucleotides matching TRBD2. Germline CDR1 is DFQATT and CDR2 is SNEGSKA (reference sequence). This CDR3 has 15 amino acids. The V gene end was trimmed by 5 bases and the J gene end by 1 base; junction bases not matched to a gene: 6. The CDR3 DNA sequence: TGCAGTGCTTTTAGCGGGGGGTTGCGCACAGATACGCAGTATTTT. It translates to CSAFSGGLRTDTQYF.

V is TRBV3-1 and J is TRBJ1-6; 7 positions agree with TRBD1. This CDR3 is built from 15 residues. Germline trimming cut 2 bases from V and 14 bases from J; bases unmatched to any gene: 12. The germline V gene has CDR1 LGHDT and CDR2 YNNKEL (reference sequence). The CDR3: CASSQTRTGSLTLHF. CDR3 DNA sequence: TGTGCCAGCAGCCAAACGAGGACAGGCTCTTTAACCCTCCACTTT.

The chain couples TRBV7-6 to TRBJ1-2; 7 bases agree with TRBD1. This CDR3 is 14 amino acids long. The germline V gene encodes CDR1 SGHVS and CDR2 FNYEAQ. V was clipped by 1 base and J by 5 bases; unmatched bases: 4. The CDR3 DNA reads TGTGCCAGCAGCTTAGGACAGGGTGATTATGGCTACACCTTC. Translating it yields CASSLGQGDYGYTF.

The chain carries TRBV25-1 and TRBJ2-5; possibly TRBD2 for D (6 bases). This CDR3 contains 13 residues. V gave up 3 bases and J gave up 5 bases, with 10 bases separating them. Germline V gives CDR1 MGHDK, CDR2 SYGVNS. This CDR3 reads CASSDPGGETQYF. The CDR3 DNA reads TGTGCCAGCAGTGACCCCGGAGGGGAGACCCAGTACTTC.

The chain employs TRBV20-1 and TRBJ2-7, with 9 positions matching TRBD1. The CDR3 sequence is 16 residues long. Trimming took 0 bases from V and 5 from J; bases not matched to a gene: 11. Germline assignment: CDR1 DFQATT and CDR2 SNEGSKA (reference sequence). For the CDR3, the DNA is TGCAGTGCTAGAGACCCTAATGGGGGACAGGGCCACGAGCAGTACTTC. Encoded protein: CSARDPNGGQGHEQYF.

This chain connects TRBV29-1 to TRBJ2-1, with 8 bases matching TRBD2. The CDR3 covers 15 residues. V trimming: 4 bases; J trimming: 0 bases; junction bases outside the gene matches: 5. Per germline, CDR1 SQVTM and CDR2 ANQGSEA. The CDR3 coding sequence is TGCAGCGTTGCACTAGCGGCAAGCTCCTACAATGAGCAGTTCTTC. Translated: CSVALAASSYNEQFF.

The chain carries TRBV7-3 and TRBJ2-7; either TRBD1 or TRBD2 may supply D (5 bases each). The V end lost 5 bases, the J end lost 0 bases, and 11 bases lay between the germline ends. The CDR3 consists of 14 residues. Germline CDR1 SGHTA, CDR2 FQGTGA. The CDR3 DNA is TGTGCCAGCAGCCTACTAGGGGACTCCTACGAGCAGTACTTC. Translated: CASSLLGDSYEQYF.

J is TRBJ1-2 and V is TRBV4-2, with D maybe TRBD1 (5 bases). The ends were cut back, 3 bases at V and 3 bases at J, with 14 bases in the middle. The CDR3 sequence is 15 residues long. Germline assignment: CDR1 LGHNA and CDR2 YNFKEQ. CDR3 loop: CASSHPTGTHYGYTF. CDR3 sequence (DNA): TGTGCCAGCAGCCATCCAACCGGGACTCACTATGGCTACACCTTC.

This sequence joins TRBV6-5 and TRBJ1-2; 12 bases agree with TRBD1. Germline trimming cut 2 bases from V and 4 bases from J; bases unmatched to any gene: 11. Germline V gene data show CDR1 as MNHEY and CDR2 as SVGAGI. The CDR3 is made up of 18 amino acids. CDR3: CASSYRGGQGASAYGYTF. CDR3 DNA: TGTGCCAGCAGTTACCGAGGGGGACAGGGGGCCTCGGCCTATGGCTACACCTTC.

The V and J genes are TRBV5-1 and TRBJ2-3; a possible D gene is TRBD2 (5 bases). The CDR3 is 15 residues long. V gave up 4 bases and J gave up 3 bases, with 15 bases separating them. Germline assignment: CDR1 SGHRS and CDR2 YFSETQ. CDR3 sequence: CASSLRAVGTDTQYF. CDR3 bases: TGCGCCAGCAGCCTCCGAGCGGTTGGAACAGATACGCAGTATTTT.

This clonotype was found once. V usage is TRBV12-3 or TRBV12-4 and J usage is TRBJ2-1; TRBD2 might be the D (5 bases). The CDR3 extends over 15 amino acids. V was clipped by 3 bases and J by 2 bases, with 11 bases between them. The CDR3 loop is CASSFFGDPYNEQFF. The CDR3, as DNA: TGTGCCAGCAGTTTCTTCGGGGATCCCTACAATGAGCAGTTCTTC.